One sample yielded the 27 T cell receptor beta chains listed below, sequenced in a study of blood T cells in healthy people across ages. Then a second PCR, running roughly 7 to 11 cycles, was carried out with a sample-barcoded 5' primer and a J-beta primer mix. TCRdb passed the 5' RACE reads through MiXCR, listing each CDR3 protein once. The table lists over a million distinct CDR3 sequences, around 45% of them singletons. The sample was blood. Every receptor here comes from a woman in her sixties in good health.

The CDR3 here is CASTPQMVGELFF. The CDR3, as DNA: TGTGCCAGCACTCCCCAGATGGTCGGGGAGCTGTTTTTT. The chain combines TRBV2 with TRBJ2-2; D remains ambiguous. The CDR3 length is 13 residues. From germline, CDR1 is SNHLY and CDR2 FYNNEI. Trimming stripped 7 bases from V and 7 bases from J, with 13 bases between.

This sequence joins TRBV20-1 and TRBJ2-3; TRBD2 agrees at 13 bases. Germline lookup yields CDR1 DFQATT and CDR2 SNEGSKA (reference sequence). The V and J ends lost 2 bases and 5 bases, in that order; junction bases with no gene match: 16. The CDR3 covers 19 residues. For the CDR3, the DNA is TGCAGTGCTAGACCGACGGGACTAGCGGGACTTGTTGGGCTAGATACGCAGTATTTT. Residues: CSARPTGLAGLVGLDTQYF.

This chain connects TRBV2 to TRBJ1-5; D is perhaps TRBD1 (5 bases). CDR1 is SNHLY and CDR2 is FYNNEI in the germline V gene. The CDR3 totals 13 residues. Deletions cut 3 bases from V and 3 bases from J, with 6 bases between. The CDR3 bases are TGTGCCAGCAGTGAGGACAACAATCAGCCCCAGCATTTT. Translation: CASSEDNNQPQHF.

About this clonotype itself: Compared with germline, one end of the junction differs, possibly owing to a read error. CDR3 in amino acids: CASSADSLTSSTGTQYF. CDR3 coding DNA: TGTGCCAGCAGCGCAGACAGCTTAACTAGTAGCACAGGTACGCAGTATTTT. The rearrangement links TRBV2 to TRBJ2-3, with D perhaps assigned TRBD1 or TRBD2 (5 bases each). Germline CDR1 SNHLY, CDR2 FYNNEI. The CDR3 is 17 amino acids.

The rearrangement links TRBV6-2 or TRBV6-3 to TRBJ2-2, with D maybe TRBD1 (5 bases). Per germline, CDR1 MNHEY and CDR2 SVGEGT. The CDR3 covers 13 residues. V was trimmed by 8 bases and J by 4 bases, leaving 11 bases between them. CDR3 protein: CASCRRGTGELFF. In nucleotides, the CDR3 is TGTGCCAGCTGTCGTAGGGGCACCGGGGAGCTGTTTTTT.

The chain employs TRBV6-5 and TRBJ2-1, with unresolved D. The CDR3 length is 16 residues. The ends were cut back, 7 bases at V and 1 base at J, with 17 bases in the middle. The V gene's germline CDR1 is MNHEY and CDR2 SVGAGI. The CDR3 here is CASTFLMAFSYNEQFF. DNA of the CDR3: TGTGCCAGCACATTCCTTATGGCTTTTTCCTACAATGAGCAGTTCTTC.

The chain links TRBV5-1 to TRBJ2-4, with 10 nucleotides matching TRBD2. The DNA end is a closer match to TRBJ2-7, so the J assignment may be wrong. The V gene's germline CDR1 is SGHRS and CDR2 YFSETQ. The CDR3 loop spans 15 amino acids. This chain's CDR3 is CASSLGAGGRGEQYF. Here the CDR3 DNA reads TGCGCCAGCAGCTTGGGAGCGGGAGGGCGTGGCGAGCAGTACTTC.

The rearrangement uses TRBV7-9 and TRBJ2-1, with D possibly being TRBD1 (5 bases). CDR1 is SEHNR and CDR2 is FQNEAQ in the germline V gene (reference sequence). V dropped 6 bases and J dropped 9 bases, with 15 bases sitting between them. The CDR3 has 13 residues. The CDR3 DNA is TGTGCCAGCAGGCCTGGGGCTGACGGTGAGCAGTTCTTC. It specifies CASRPGADGEQFF.

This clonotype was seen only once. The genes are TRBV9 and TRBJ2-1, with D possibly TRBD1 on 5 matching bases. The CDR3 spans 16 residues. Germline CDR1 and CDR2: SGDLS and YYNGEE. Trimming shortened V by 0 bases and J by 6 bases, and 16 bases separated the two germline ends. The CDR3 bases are TGTGCCAGCAGCGTAGGCTCAGGGTGGGTAAGCAATGAGCAGTTCTTC. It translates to CASSVGSGWVSNEQFF.

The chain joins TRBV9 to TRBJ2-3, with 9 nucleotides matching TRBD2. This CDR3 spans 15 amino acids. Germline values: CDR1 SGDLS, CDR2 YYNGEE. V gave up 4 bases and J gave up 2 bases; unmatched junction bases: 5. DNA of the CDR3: TGTGCCAGCAGCCATAGCGGGAGACTCACAGATACGCAGTATTTT. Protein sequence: CASSHSGRLTDTQYF.

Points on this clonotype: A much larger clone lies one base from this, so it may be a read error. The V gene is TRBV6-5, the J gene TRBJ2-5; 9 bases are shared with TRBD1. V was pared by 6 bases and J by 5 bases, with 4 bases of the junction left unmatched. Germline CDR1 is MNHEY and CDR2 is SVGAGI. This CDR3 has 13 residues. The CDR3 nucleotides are TGTGCCAGCAGGACCGGGACAGGGGAGACCCAGTACTTC. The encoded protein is CASRTGTGETQYF.

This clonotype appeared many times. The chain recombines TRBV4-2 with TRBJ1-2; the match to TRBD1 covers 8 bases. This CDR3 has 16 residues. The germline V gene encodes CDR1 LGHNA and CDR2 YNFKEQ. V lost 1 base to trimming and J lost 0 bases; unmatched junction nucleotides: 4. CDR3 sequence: CASSQGPQGANYGYTF. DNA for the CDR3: TGTGCCAGCAGCCAAGGGCCACAGGGGGCTAACTATGGCTACACCTTC.

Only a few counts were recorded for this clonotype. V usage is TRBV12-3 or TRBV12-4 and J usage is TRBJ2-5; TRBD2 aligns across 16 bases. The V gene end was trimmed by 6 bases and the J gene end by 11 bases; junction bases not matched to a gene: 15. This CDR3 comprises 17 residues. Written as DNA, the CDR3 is TGTGCCAGCAGCCCGGGACTAGCGGGAGGGCCTTACAATGAGCAGTACTTC. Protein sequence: CASSPGLAGGPYNEQYF.

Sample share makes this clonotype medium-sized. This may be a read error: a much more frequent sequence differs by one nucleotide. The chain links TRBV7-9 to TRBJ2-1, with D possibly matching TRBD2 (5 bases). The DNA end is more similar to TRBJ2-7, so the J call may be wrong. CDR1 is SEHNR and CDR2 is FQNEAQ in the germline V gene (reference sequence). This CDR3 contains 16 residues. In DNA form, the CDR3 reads TGTGCCAGCAGCTTAATCGGAGGTAGCTCCTACAATGAGCAGTACTTC. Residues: CASSLIGGSSYNEQYF.

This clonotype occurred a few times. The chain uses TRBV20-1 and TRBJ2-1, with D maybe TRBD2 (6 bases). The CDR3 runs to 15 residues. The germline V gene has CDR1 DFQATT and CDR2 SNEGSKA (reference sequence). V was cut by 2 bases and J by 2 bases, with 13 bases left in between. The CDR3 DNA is TGCAGTGCTAGATCCGGGAGAGGGACCTACAATGAGCAGTTCTTC. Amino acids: CSARSGRGTYNEQFF.

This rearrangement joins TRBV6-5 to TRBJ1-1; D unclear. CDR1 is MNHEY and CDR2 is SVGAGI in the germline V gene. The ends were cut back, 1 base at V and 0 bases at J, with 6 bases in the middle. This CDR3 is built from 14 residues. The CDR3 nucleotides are TGTGCCAGCAGTTACTACAGCTTGAACACTGAAGCTTTCTTT. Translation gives CASSYYSLNTEAFF.

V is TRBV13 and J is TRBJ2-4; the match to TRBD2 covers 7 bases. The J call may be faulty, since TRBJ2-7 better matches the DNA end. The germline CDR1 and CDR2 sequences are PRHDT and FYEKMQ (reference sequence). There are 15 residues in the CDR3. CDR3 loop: CASSPAPASGYEQYF. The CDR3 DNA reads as TGTGCCAGCAGCCCCGCCCCGGCTAGCGGCTACGAGCAGTACTTC.

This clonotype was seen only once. CDR3 protein: CSAQTYEQYF. In DNA, the CDR3 is TGCAGTGCTCAGACTTACGAGCAGTACTTC. The genes are TRBV20-1 and TRBJ2-4; the D is unclear. The DNA end lines up better with TRBJ2-7; the J call may be wrong. This CDR3 is 10 amino acids long. The germline V gene has CDR1 DFQATT and CDR2 SNEGSKA (reference sequence).

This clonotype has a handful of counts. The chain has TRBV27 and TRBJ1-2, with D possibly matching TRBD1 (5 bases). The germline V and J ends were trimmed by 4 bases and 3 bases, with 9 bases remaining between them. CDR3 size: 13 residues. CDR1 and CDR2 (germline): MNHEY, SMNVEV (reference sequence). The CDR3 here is CASSYGGDYGYTF. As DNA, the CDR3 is TGTGCCAGCAGTTACGGGGGGGACTATGGCTACACCTTC.

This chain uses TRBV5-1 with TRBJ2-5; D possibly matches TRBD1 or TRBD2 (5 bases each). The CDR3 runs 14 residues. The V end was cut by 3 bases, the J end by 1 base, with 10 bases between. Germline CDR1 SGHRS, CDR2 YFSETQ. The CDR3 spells CASSWGRSQETQYF. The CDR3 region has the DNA TGCGCCAGCAGCTGGGGACGGTCCCAAGAGACCCAGTACTTC.

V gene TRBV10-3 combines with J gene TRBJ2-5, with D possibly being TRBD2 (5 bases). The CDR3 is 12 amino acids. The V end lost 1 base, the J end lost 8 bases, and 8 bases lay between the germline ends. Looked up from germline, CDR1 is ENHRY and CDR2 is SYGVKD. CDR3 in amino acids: CAISELGGTQYF. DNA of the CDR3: TGTGCCATCAGTGAGTTAGGAGGAACCCAGTACTTC.

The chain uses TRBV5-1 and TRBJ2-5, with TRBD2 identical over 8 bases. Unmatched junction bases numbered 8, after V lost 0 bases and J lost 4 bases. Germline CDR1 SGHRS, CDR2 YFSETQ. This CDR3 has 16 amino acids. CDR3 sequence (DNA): TGCGCCAGCAGCTTGGCCCTAGCGGGTTGGGCAGAGACCCAGTACTTC. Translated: CASSLALAGWAETQYF.

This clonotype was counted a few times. CDR3 residues: CASSPRQGAIAKNIQYF. The CDR3 DNA reads as TGTGCCAGCAGCCCCCGACAGGGGGCCATAGCCAAAAACATTCAGTACTTC. This chain links TRBV21-1 with TRBJ2-4; TRBD1 was called by the table and not checked on the DNA. TRBV21-1 is a pseudogene. The CDR3 is made up of 17 amino acids.

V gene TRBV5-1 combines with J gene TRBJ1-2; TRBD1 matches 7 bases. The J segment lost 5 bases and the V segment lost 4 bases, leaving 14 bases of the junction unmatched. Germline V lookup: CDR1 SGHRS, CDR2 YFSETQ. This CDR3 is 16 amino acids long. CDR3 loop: CASSPDRDRKLYGYTF. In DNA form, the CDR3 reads TGCGCCAGCAGCCCTGACAGGGACCGAAAACTGTATGGCTACACCTTC.

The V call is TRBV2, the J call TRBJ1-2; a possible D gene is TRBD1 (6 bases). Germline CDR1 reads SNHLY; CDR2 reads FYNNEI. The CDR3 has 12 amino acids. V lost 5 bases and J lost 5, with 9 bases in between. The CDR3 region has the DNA TGTGCCAGCAGTAAGGACAGATATGGCTACACCTTC. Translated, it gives CASSKDRYGYTF.

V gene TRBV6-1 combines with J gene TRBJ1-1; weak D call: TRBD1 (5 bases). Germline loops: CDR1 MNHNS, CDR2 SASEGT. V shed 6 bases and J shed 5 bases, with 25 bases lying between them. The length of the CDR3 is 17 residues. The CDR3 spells CASSPDRRPPFSTEAFF. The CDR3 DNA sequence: TGTGCCAGCAGCCCCGACAGACGACCCCCCTTTAGTACTGAAGCTTTCTTT.

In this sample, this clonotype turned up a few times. The CDR3 here is CSAVLAGVVNEQFF. As DNA, the CDR3 is TGCAGCGCCGTACTAGCGGGAGTCGTTAATGAGCAGTTCTTC. The chain combines TRBV29-1 with TRBJ2-1, with 11 bases identical to TRBD2. After removal of 7 bases from V and 7 bases from J, the junction contained 9 bases not matched to a gene. Germline assignment: CDR1 SQVTM and CDR2 ANQGSEA. The CDR3 extends over 14 amino acids.